This T cell receptor (beta chain) was captured in a study of cytomegalovirus exposure and HLA in healthy donors. Study-wide findings and caveats: Some TCR beta chains (about 180 of them) were listed as cytomegalovirus-associated.

Remarks on this clone: Antigen unknown.

CDR1 is MNHEY and CDR2 is SMNVEV in the germline V gene (reference sequence). The CDR3 consists of 13 residues. After removal of 5 bases from V and 6 bases from J, the junction contained 7 bases not matched to a gene. In the PCR, 60 Vbeta and 13 Jbeta primers were used. Original processing notes: Counted up in a later analysis, unique TCR beta chains came to 65 million to 100 million, with about 9.9 million shared. Generated by immunoSEQ multiplex PCR, the TCRdb table keeps only in-frame clones and is missing some. D and trimming were read from the DNA, whereas the V and J calls and clone size are those reported in that table. This sample has 70,000 or so clones; approximately 82% occur once, and the top ten carry 1.9%.

The sample taken for sequencing was PBMCs. The genes are TRBV27 and TRBJ2-7, with 7 bases identical to TRBD2. The origin of this receptor is a man between 18 and 35 years old in good health and CMV-seronegative. The DNA of the CDR3 is TGTGCCAGCAGTCCTCCACTAGCGACCGAGCAGTACTTC. Encoded protein: CASSPPLATEQYF.